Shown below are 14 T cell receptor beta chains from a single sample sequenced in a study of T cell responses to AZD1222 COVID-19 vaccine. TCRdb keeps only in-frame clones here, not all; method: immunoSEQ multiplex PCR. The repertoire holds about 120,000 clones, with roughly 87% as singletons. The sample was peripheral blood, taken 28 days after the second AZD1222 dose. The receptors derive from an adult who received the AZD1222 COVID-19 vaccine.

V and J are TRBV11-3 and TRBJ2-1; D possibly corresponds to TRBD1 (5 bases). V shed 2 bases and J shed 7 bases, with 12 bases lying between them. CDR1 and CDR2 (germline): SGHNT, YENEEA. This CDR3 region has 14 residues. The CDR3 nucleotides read TGTGCCAGCAGCTTAACCACAGGCCTAAATGAGCAGTTCTTC. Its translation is CASSLTTGLNEQFF.

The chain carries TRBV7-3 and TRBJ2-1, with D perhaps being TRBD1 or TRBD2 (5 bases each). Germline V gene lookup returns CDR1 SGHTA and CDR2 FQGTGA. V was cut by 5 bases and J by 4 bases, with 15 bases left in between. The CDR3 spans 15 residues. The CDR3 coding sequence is TGTGCCAGCAGCCCCCCAGGGACGAATTACAATGAGCAGTTCTTC. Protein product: CASSPPGTNYNEQFF.

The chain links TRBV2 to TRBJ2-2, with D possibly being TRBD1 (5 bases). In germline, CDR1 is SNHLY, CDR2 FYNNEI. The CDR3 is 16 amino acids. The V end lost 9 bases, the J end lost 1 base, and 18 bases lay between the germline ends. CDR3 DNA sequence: TGTGCCAGTGGAAACGGCAGGGCTTGGAACACCGGGGAGCTGTTTTTT. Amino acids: CASGNGRAWNTGELFF.

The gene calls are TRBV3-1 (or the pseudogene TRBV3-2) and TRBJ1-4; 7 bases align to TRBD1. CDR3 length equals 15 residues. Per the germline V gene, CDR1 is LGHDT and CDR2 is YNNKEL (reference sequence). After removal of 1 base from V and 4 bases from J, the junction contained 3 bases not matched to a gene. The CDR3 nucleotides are TGTGCCAGCAGCCAAGCTTGGGACAGTAATGAAAAACTGTTTTTT. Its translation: CASSQAWDSNEKLFF.

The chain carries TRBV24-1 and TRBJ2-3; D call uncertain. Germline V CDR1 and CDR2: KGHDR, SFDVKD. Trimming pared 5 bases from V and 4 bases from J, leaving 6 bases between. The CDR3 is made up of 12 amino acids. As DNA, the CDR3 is TGTGCCACCAGTGTTTCTGCAGATACGCAGTATTTT. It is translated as CATSVSADTQYF.

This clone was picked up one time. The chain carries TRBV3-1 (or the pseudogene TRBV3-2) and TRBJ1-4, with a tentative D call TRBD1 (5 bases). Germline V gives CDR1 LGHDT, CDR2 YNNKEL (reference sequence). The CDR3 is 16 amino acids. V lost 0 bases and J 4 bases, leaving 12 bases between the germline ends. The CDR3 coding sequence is TGTGCCAGCAGCCAAGATCGTGGGACTGGTAATGAAAAACTGTTTTTT. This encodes CASSQDRGTGNEKLFF.

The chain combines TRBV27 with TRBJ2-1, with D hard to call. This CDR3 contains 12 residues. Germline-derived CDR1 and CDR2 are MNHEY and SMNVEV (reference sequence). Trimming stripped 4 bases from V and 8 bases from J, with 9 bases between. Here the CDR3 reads CASSWIGDEQFF. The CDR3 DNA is TGTGCCAGCAGTTGGATAGGAGATGAGCAGTTCTTC.

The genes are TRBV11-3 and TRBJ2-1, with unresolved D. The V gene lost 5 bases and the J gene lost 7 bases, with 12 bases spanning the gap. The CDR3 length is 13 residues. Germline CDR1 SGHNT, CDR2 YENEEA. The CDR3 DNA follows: TGTGCCAGCAGCAGTCCCCGGACGAATGAGCAGTTCTTC. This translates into CASSSPRTNEQFF.

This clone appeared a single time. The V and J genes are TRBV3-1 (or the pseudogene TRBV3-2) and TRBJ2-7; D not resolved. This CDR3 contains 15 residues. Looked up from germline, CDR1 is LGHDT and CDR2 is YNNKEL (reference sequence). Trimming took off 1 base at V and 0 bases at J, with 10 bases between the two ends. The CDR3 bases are TGTGCCAGCAGCCAAGCGAGTGACGGCTCCTACGAGCAGTACTTC. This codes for CASSQASDGSYEQYF.

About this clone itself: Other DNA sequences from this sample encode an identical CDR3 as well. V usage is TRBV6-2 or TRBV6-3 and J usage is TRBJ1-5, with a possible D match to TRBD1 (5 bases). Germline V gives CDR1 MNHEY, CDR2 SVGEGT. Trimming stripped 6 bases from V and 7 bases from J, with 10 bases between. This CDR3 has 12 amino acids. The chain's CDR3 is CASSARGQPQHF. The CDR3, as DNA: TGTGCCAGCAGCGCCCGGGGGCAGCCCCAGCATTTT.

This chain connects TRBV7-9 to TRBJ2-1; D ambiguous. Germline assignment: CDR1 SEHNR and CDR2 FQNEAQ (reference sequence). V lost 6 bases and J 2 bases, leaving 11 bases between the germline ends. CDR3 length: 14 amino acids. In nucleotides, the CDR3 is TGTGCCAGCAGTTTTTCATCCCCCTACAATGAGCAGTTCTTC. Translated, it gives CASSFSSPYNEQFF.

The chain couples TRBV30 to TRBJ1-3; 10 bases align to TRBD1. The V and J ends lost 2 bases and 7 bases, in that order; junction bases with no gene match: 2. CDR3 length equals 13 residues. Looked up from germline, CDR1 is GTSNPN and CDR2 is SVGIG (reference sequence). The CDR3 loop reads CAWSKGQGNTIYF. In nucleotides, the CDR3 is TGTGCCTGGAGTAAGGGACAGGGGAACACCATATATTTT.

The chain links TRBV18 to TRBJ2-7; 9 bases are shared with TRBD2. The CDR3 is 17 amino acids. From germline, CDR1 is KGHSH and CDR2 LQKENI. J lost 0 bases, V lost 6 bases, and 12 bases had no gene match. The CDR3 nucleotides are TGTGCCAGCTCTCCTCGGGGGCTAGCGGGGTTCTCCTACGAGCAGTACTTC. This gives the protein CASSPRGLAGFSYEQYF.

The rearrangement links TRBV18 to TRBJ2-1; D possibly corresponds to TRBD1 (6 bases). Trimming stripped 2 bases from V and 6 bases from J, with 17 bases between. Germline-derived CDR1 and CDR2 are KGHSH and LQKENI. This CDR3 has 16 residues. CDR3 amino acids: CASSPVGQTLGNEQFF. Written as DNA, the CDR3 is TGTGCCAGCTCACCAGTCGGACAGACCCTTGGCAATGAGCAGTTCTTC.